These T cell receptor beta chains were read from a single sample in a study of cytomegalovirus exposure and HLA in healthy donors. Here immunoSEQ multiplex PCR was the method, and the copy in TCRdb shows in-frame clones only, minus some. The sample carries over 150,000 clones, just under 85% recorded once. Sequenced sample: PBMCs. The source is a girl under 18 in good health and CMV-seropositive. CDR3s include the opening cysteine and the closing phenylalanine or tryptophan. A D gene is named only where the DNA matches it firmly. Clone size is stated in some rows and not others, as once, few, many or a class when expanded.

TRBV5-1,.,TRBD1,TRBJ1-3,TGCGCCAGCAGCCCCAGGGACAGGCGAAACACCATATATTTT,CASSPRDRRNTIYF
TRBV7-8,.,.,TRBJ1-1,TGTGCCAGCAGCTTCAACATAGGACAGAACACTGAAGCTTTCTTT,CASSFNIGQNTEAFF
TRBV15,.,.,TRBJ2-7,TGTGCCACCAGCAGCGGGAAACAGGGTCTCTACGAGCAGTACTTC,CATSSGKQGLYEQYF
TRBV27,few,.,TRBJ1-5,TGTGCCAGCAGTTTGGGGCGGGGCCATCAGCCCCAGCATTTT,CASSLGRGHQPQHF
TRBV10-3,.,TRBD2,TRBJ2-3,TGTGCCATCGGGGCAGGTCGTCCGGGGGGTTCAGATACGCAGTATTTT,CAIGAGRPGGSDTQYF
TRBV5-1,.,TRBD1,TRBJ2-2,TGCGCCAGCAGCCTACGGACAGGGAACACCGGGGAGCTGTTTTTT,CASSLRTGNTGELFF
TRBV7-2,.,.,TRBJ2-2,TGTGCCAGCAGCTCCCAGGTTACCACCGGGGAGCTGTTTTTT,CASSSQVTTGELFF
TRBV6-5,.,TRBD1,TRBJ1-2,TGTGCCAGCAGTTACAGTGGGACAGGGTCCGGCTACACCTTC,CASSYSGTGSGYTF
TRBV7-8,.,.,TRBJ1-1,TGTGCCAGCAGCTTAGTAGGGGCCCCGAGGACTGAAGCTTTCTTT,CASSLVGAPRTEAFF
TRBV23-1,.,.,TRBJ1-6,TGCGCCAGCAGTCAATCGTACAGGGATAATTCACCCCTCCACTTT,CASSQSYRDNSPLHF
TRBV9,.,TRBD2,TRBJ2-5,TGTGCCAGCAGCGAGGGACTAGCGGCCCAAGAGACCCAGTACTTC,CASSEGLAAQETQYF
TRBV4-2,.,TRBD2,TRBJ2-1,TGTGCCAGCAGCCAAGAGCGGGGGGGCTACAATGAGCAGTTCTTC,CASSQERGGYNEQFF
TRBV7-9,.,.,TRBJ1-1,TGTGCCAGCAGCCCCAGTGGGGGCCAGCAGACGACTGAAGCTTTCTTT,CASSPSGGQQTTEAFF
TRBV4-1,.,TRBD1,TRBJ1-6,TGCGCCAGCAGCCCCGGGACAGGGCCACCCTCCTATAATTCACCCCTCCACTTT,CASSPGTGPPSYNSPLHF
TRBV9,.,.,TRBJ2-1,TGTGCCAGCAGCCTGGGCTATCCCAATGAGCAGTTCTTC,CASSLGYPNEQFF
TRBV10-3,.,.,TRBJ2-5,TGTGCCATCAGTGGAGGGCCCCGGGAGACCCAGTACTTC,CAISGGPRETQYF
TRBV12-5,.,.,TRBJ1-2,TGTGCTAGTGGTTTGCAACTGACAGGTCCTGGCTACACCTTC,CASGLQLTGPGYTF
TRBV7-8,.,TRBD1,TRBJ1-6,TGTGCCAGCAGCCCATCCGGGACAGGGGGCTATAGCTCCTATAATTCACCCCTCCACTTT,CASSPSGTGGYSSYNSPLHF
TRBV27,few,TRBD1,TRBJ1-1,TGTGCCAGCACATATACGACAGGGGGCCTTGTCACTGAAGCTTTCTTT,CASTYTTGGLVTEAFF
TRBV7-8,.,.,TRBJ1-1,TGTGCCAGCAGCTTAGACCGGGTGCTCGCGAGGAACACTGAAGCTTTCTTT,CASSLDRVLARNTEAFF
TRBV18,.,.,TRBJ1-6,TGTGCCAGCTCACCTAGAAATTCACCCCTCCACTTT,CASSPRNSPLHF
TRBV14,.,TRBD1,TRBJ1-1,TGTGCCAGCAGCCAGACAGGGGGCAGGAACACTGAAGCTTTCTTT,CASSQTGGRNTEAFF
TRBV6-4,once,.,TRBJ1-1,TGTGCCAGCAGTGTAGAACAGGGGAACACTGAAGCTTTCTTT,CASSVEQGNTEAFF
TRBV28,.,TRBD1,TRBJ2-5,TGTGCCAGCAGGGCGACAGGGGACGAGACCCAGTACTTC,CASRATGDETQYF
TRBV7-9,.,.,TRBJ1-1,TGTGCCAGCAGCTTTATTCTCACTCGGGACACTGAAGCTTTCTTT,CASSFILTRDTEAFF
TRBV27,.,.,TRBJ1-5,TGTGCCAGCAGTTTCGACAGAAATAGCAATCAGCCCCAGCATTTT,CASSFDRNSNQPQHF
TRBV5-1,.,TRBD1,TRBJ2-1,TGCGCCAGCAGCCTCGACACCGGACAGGGATACAATGAGCAGTTCTTC,CASSLDTGQGYNEQFF
TRBV10-2,.,TRBD1,TRBJ1-1,TGCGCCAGCTCTGGACAGGGGAACACTGAAGCTTTCTTT,CASSGQGNTEAFF
TRBV6-1,.,.,TRBJ2-2,TGTGCCAGCAGTGAAGCGAGGGAGACCGGGGAGCTGTTTTTT,CASSEARETGELFF
TRBV6-6,once,TRBD1,TRBJ2-7,TGTGCCAGCAGCCAGGCCGGGACAGGGGCTTACGAGCAGTACTTC,CASSQAGTGAYEQYF